This T cell receptor (beta chain) is from a study of Tregs in tolerant kidney transplant recipients. Regarding the study as a whole: Few patients were studied, so findings need validation in larger groups. In tolerant patients, donor-specific Tregs outgrew total Tregs, suggesting antigen-driven expansion. Tregs expanded with activated donor B cells seemed most donor-specific.

The method was immunoSEQ multiplex PCR; TCRdb's version includes in-frame clones alone and lacks a portion of them. The sample yields roughly 64,000 clones, about 87% seen once. Turning to this clone: Its antigen is as yet unknown.

Per the germline V gene, CDR1 is SSHAT and CDR2 is FNYEAQ (reference sequence). Trimming pared 4 bases from V and 0 bases from J, leaving 8 bases between. This CDR3 spans 14 amino acids. Recipients received nonmyeloablative bone marrow transplants from related graft donors, with transient mixed chimerism. Unstimulated Tregs (CD4+CD25+CD127-) and CD4+CD25- non-Tregs were sorted from PBMCs. The V call is TRBV7-7, the J call TRBJ2-3; D is possibly TRBD1 (5 bases). The sample here was CD4+ T cells from blood (PBMCs), taken 6 months after the transplant. This clonotype originated in a human patient who received a combined kidney and bone marrow transplant. The graft donor may have given rise to some T cells. The CDR3 DNA is TGTGCCAGCAGCTCCGGACACAGCACAGATACGCAGTATTTT. Amino acids: CASSSGHSTDTQYF.